Presented here are 5 T cell receptor beta chains from one specimen sequenced in a study of blood T cell repertoires in COVID-19. Measured with immunoSEQ multiplex PCR; TCRdb has only the in-frame clones, and not every one. The sample holds around 190,000 clones; about four fifths are singletons and the top ten take 5.5% to 8.5%. The source material was peripheral blood. These receptors all stem from a man in his sixties with acute or convalescent COVID-19.

CDR3 DNA: TGTGCCAGCTCACCGGTAGAGGACAGAACCTACGAGCAGTACTTC. It specifies CASSPVEDRTYEQYF. The chain couples TRBV18 to TRBJ2-7; tentatively, D is TRBD1 (6 bases). The V gene lost 3 bases and the J gene lost 2 bases, with 14 bases spanning the gap. This CDR3 spans 15 amino acids. From germline, CDR1 is KGHSH and CDR2 LQKENI. Supplemented by reference TRBV18 and TRBJ2-7, the full variable domain reads NAGVMQNPRHLVRRRGQEARLRCSPMKGHSHVYWYRQLPEEGLKFMVYLQKENIIDESGMPKERFSAEFPKEGPSILRIQQVVRGDSAAYFCASSPVEDRTYEQYFGPGTRLTVT.

CDR3 sequence (DNA): TGTGCCACCAGCAGACAGGGGGCTCCCTGGTCTTCTTTCTTT. Translated: CATSRQGAPWSSFF. The V gene is TRBV15, the J gene TRBJ1-1; TRBD1 agrees at 8 bases. CDR3 size: 14 residues. From germline, CDR1 is LNHNV and CDR2 YYDKDF (reference sequence). Trimming cost V 2 bases and J 12 bases; bases outside gene matches: 11.

This chain uses TRBV25-1 with TRBJ2-2, with 7 bases matching TRBD1. V lost 5 bases, J lost 4 bases, and 4 bases stayed unmatched. The CDR3 has 14 residues. CDR1 and CDR2 from the germline V gene are MGHDK and SYGVNS. CDR3 nucleotide sequence: TGTGCCAGCAGTCCACAGGGGCGCACCGGGGAGCTGTTTTTT. Translation gives CASSPQGRTGELFF.

The chain carries TRBV19 and TRBJ1-4; D remains unclear. The germline V gene has CDR1 LNHDA and CDR2 SQIVND (reference sequence). CDR3 size: 14 residues. V shed 3 bases and J shed 7 bases, with 12 bases lying between them. In nucleotides, the CDR3 is TGTGCCAGTAGTATTTACCTTGAGGGTGAAAAACTGTTTTTT. Amino acids: CASSIYLEGEKLFF.

The chain joins TRBV28 to TRBJ2-1; 8 bases match TRBD1. Germline-derived CDR1 and CDR2 are MDHEN and SYDVKM. The CDR3 is made up of 15 amino acids. Trimming took 7 bases from V and 3 from J; bases not matched to a gene: 8. This chain's CDR3 is CASTAGTGSYNEQFF. The CDR3 DNA is TGTGCCAGCACCGCCGGGACAGGAAGCTACAATGAGCAGTTCTTC.